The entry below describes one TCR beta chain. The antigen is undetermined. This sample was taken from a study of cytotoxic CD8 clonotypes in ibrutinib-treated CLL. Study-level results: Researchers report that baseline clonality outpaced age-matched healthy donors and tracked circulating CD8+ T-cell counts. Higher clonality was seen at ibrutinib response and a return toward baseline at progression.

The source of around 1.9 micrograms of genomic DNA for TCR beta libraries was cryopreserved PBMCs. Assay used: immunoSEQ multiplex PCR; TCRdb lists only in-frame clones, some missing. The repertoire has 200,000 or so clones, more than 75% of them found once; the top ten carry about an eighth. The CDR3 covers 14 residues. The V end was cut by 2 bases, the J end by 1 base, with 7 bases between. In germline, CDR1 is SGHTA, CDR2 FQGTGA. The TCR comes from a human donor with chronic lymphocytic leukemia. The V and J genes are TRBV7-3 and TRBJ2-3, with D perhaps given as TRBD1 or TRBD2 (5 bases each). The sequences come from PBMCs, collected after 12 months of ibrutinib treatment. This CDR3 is CASSLVGGTDTQYF. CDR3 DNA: TGTGCCAGCAGCTTAGTGGGGGGCACAGATACGCAGTATTTT.